What follows are 18 T cell receptor beta chains derived from one specimen sequenced in a study of T cell responses to AZD1222 COVID-19 vaccine (dated by TCRdb to the early 2020s). In light of the paper, this sample's time point label describes: baseline before first vaccination. Library preparation was by the immunoSEQ multiplex PCR assay. This immuneACCESS table, as held by TCRdb, lists in-frame sequences with V and J called but not all clones. Of the missing ones, under half trace to an unresolved V gene in checked studies; the others have no known cause. The sample table contains about 180,000 clones; only one count was recorded for 85% to 90% of them. The top ten hold approximately 8% of the sample. The source material was peripheral blood, sampled on day 0 of AZD1222 vaccination. These TCRs come from an adult in good health.

The chain combines TRBV5-4 with TRBJ2-7; D gene ambiguous. The length of the CDR3 is 13 residues. Germline CDR1 SGHNT, CDR2 YYREEE (reference sequence). Trimming took off 0 bases at V and 4 bases at J, with 8 bases between the two ends. CDR3 amino acids: CASSLASPYEQYF. The CDR3 nucleotides are TGTGCCAGCAGCTTGGCCTCCCCTTACGAGCAGTACTTC.

This chain connects TRBV5-6 to TRBJ2-3; 11 bases agree with TRBD1. In germline, CDR1 is SGHDT, CDR2 YYEEEE. J gave up 3 bases and V 4 bases, and 7 bases lay outside the gene matches. The length of the CDR3 is 16 residues. CDR3 DNA sequence: TGTGCCAGCAGCCCCATAGGGACAGGGGGGACAGATACGCAGTATTTT. It translates to CASSPIGTGGTDTQYF.

The CDR3 DNA reads as TGTGCCAGCAGTCTTTACAGGGCCGTAGCTTTCTTT. Residues: CASSLYRAVAFF. The V call is TRBV28, the J call TRBJ1-1; TRBD1 might be the D (6 bases). Germline loops: CDR1 MDHEN, CDR2 SYDVKM. The CDR3 contains 12 residues. The V gene lost 5 bases and the J gene lost 10 bases, with 14 bases spanning the gap.

The chain couples TRBV19 to TRBJ1-6; D is unclear. The ends were cut back, 5 bases at V and 9 bases at J, with 14 bases in the middle. Germline CDR1 and CDR2: LNHDA and SQIVND (reference sequence). CDR3 length equals 14 residues. The CDR3 loop reads CASSRAGISSPLHF. The CDR3 nucleotides read TGTGCCAGTAGTCGTGCCGGGATCAGTTCACCCCTCCACTTT.

The chain employs TRBV6-5 and TRBJ1-5, with D uncertain. The CDR3 is made up of 12 amino acids. V shed 7 bases and J shed 12 bases, with 16 bases lying between them. CDR1 is MNHEY, CDR2 SVGAGI, per germline. In DNA form, the CDR3 reads TGTGCCAGCACGGCCGAAGGAGGCCGCCAGCATTTT. Translated: CASTAEGGRQHF.

This clone was recorded once. The CDR3 DNA follows: TGTGCCAGTAGTATAGATCGGGGAAATACGCAGTATTTT. Residues: CASSIDRGNTQYF. This sequence joins TRBV19 and TRBJ2-3; TRBD2 might be the D (5 bases). V was pared by 0 bases and J by 7 bases, with 8 bases between. CDR1 is LNHDA, CDR2 SQIVND, per germline (reference sequence). CDR3 length equals 13 residues.

J is TRBJ2-1 and V is TRBV5-1, with 9 positions matching TRBD1. The CDR3 has 14 residues. Germline V gives CDR1 SGHRS, CDR2 YFSETQ. The ends lost 4 bases at V and 5 bases at J; junction bases unmatched: 4. DNA of the CDR3: TGCGCCAGCAGCCTAAGGACAGGGGACAATGAGCAGTTCTTC. Translated, it gives CASSLRTGDNEQFF.

V and J are TRBV4-2 and TRBJ1-5; no clear D gene. Looked up from germline, CDR1 is LGHNA and CDR2 is YNFKEQ. There are 14 residues in the CDR3. Deletions cut 1 base from V and 0 bases from J, with 4 bases between. CDR3 amino acids: CASSQGDSNQPQHF. The CDR3 DNA follows: TGTGCCAGCAGCCAAGGGGATAGCAATCAGCCCCAGCATTTT.

This clone was seen just once. The gene calls are TRBV19 and TRBJ2-5; no reliable D call. Germline CDR1 is LNHDA and CDR2 is SQIVND (reference sequence). CDR3 size: 14 residues. V was clipped by 5 bases and J by 3 bases, with 13 bases between them. In DNA form, the CDR3 reads TGTGCCAGTAGTTTGTCGACAAAGGAAGAGACCCAGTACTTC. Its translation is CASSLSTKEETQYF.

This chain connects TRBV6-5 to TRBJ1-1; D is possibly TRBD1 (5 bases). V dropped 10 bases and J dropped 4 bases, with 19 bases sitting between them. Looked up from germline, CDR1 is MNHEY and CDR2 is SVGAGI. The CDR3 sequence is 14 residues long. CDR3 DNA sequence: TGTGCCATCCCGGGACCGCGCCTCGGCACTGAAGCTTTCTTT. Amino acids: CAIPGPRLGTEAFF.

The CDR3 loop is CASSIRGVPKTGPNTGELFF. The CDR3 region has the DNA TGTGCCAGTAGTATTAGGGGGGTCCCAAAGACAGGGCCGAACACCGGGGAGCTGTTTTTT. The genes are TRBV19 and TRBJ2-2; maybe TRBD1 (7 bases). Per the germline V gene, CDR1 is LNHDA and CDR2 is SQIVND (reference sequence). Trimming removed 3 bases at V and 0 bases at J, with 23 bases between. CDR3 size: 20 residues.

The chain combines TRBV27 with TRBJ2-3; a weak D match, TRBD1 (5 bases). Germline CDR1 is MNHEY and CDR2 is SMNVEV (reference sequence). CDR3 length: 14 residues. V was pared by 0 bases and J by 3 bases, with 7 bases between. CDR3 sequence reads: CASSLSAGTDTQYF. Written as DNA, the CDR3 is TGTGCCAGCAGTTTATCGGCAGGGACAGATACGCAGTATTTT.

This chain joins TRBV5-1 and TRBJ1-2; 7 nucleotides agree with TRBD1. This CDR3 is built from 15 residues. V lost 4 bases and J lost 3; bases outside the gene matches: 9. The germline gives CDR1 SGHRS, CDR2 YFSETQ. Here the CDR3 reads CASSEGIGGHYGYTF. The CDR3 DNA sequence: TGCGCCAGCAGCGAGGGGATAGGGGGCCACTATGGCTACACCTTC.

This chain's CDR3 is CASSYEGGYNEQFF. Written as DNA, the CDR3 is TGTGCCAGCAGTTACGAGGGGGGTTACAATGAGCAGTTCTTC. The genes are TRBV6-6 and TRBJ2-1, with D possibly called TRBD1 or TRBD2 (6 bases each). Germline assignment: CDR1 MNHNY and CDR2 SVGAGI (reference sequence). The CDR3 runs 14 residues. Trimming pared 2 bases from V and 4 bases from J, leaving 9 bases between.

Here the CDR3 DNA reads TGTGCCAGCAGCGCCTCTAGCGGGGAGGGCTACGAGCAGTACTTC. Protein product: CASSASSGEGYEQYF. This rearrangement joins TRBV7-2 to TRBJ2-7; TRBD2 aligns across 9 bases. The CDR3 is 15 amino acids. Trimming took 5 bases from V and 3 from J; bases not matched to a gene: 8. CDR1 is SGHTA and CDR2 is FQGNSA in the germline V gene. Supplemented by reference TRBV7-2 and TRBJ2-7, the full variable domain reads GAGVSQSPSNKVTEKGKDVELRCDPISGHTALYWYRQSLGQGLEFLIYFQGNSAPDKSGLPSDRFSAERTGGSVSTLTIQRTQQEDSAVYLCASSASSGEGYEQYFGPGTRLTVT.

The chain recombines TRBV6-1 with TRBJ1-4, with D possibly being TRBD1 (5 bases). Germline-derived CDR1 and CDR2 are MNHNS and SASEGT. The CDR3 contains 15 residues. The germline V and J ends were trimmed by 3 bases and 7 bases, with 15 bases remaining between them. CDR3 DNA: TGTGCCAGCAGTGAGGGAGGGCAGGGAGGTGAAAAACTGTTTTTT. Its protein is CASSEGGQGGEKLFF.

The rearrangement joins TRBV2 to TRBJ1-5, with 9 bases that match TRBD1. The V gene end was trimmed by 7 bases and the J gene end by 1 base; junction bases not matched to a gene: 5. CDR3 size: 15 residues. Looked up from germline, CDR1 is SNHLY and CDR2 is FYNNEI. The CDR3 region is CASTSTGGSNQPQHF. The DNA for the CDR3 is TGTGCCAGCACTTCTACAGGGGGCAGCAATCAGCCCCAGCATTTT.

This sequence joins TRBV9 and TRBJ1-2; 7 bases are shared with TRBD1. CDR1 and CDR2 (germline): SGDLS, YYNGEE. V shed 0 bases, J shed 8 bases, and the junction held 10 bases outside the gene matches. The CDR3 consists of 15 residues. In DNA, the CDR3 is TGTGCCAGCAGCGTAGAACGAGGGGGCGCAGGCGGCTACACCTTC. Its translation is CASSVERGGAGGYTF.